This TCR beta chain was sequenced during a study of blood T cell repertoires in COVID-19. Study information: Specimens from acute and convalescent COVID-19 originated in the United States, Italy and Spain. T cells, B-cell-depleted T cells, or PBMCs supplied cDNA or gDNA.

As originally analysed: Cell counts per sample came from amplifying reference gene primers. The data were produced by immunoSEQ multiplex PCR, yet TCRdb's version contains in-frame clones alone and is incomplete. For V, J and clone size, that table is used; D and trimming come from the DNA. The data show roughly 90,000 clones, around four fifths seen once. Sequenced material: peripheral blood. The receptor was derived from a human donor in a cohort sampled during active COVID-19.

In nucleotides, the CDR3 is TGTGCCAGCAGCTCCCTACTAATGTGGGGGGGCCAAGAGACCCAGTACTTC. As protein: CASSSLLMWGGQETQYF. This sequence joins TRBV11-2 and TRBJ2-5; 7 bases align to TRBD2. There are 17 residues in the CDR3. Trimming removed 4 bases from V and 1 base from J; junction bases left unmatched: 12. Germline assignment: CDR1 SGHAT and CDR2 FQNNGV.